A selection of T cell receptor beta chains follows, all from one sample in a study of Graves' ophthalmopathy and Graves' hyperthyroidism. TCRdb itself ran the multiplex PCR reads through MiXCR, one entry per CDR3 protein. The data show some 750,000 distinct CDR3 sequences, with 35% to 50% seen just once and approximately 46% held by the top ten. The sequencing sample was made of peripheral blood. Receptors originate from an adult man with Graves' ophthalmopathy. Both conserved end residues are part of each CDR3. Fields, in order: clone size, V gene, CDR3 length, J gene, D gene, CDR3 DNA, CDR3 protein. D genes are given only for firm matches. Size is omitted from some rows. Given values are once, few, many or a class for expanded clones.

.	TRBV9	11	TRBJ2-2	.	TGTGCCAGCAGTTTATCCAGGGCCCTGTTTTTT	CASSLSRALFF
.	TRBV25-1	17	TRBJ2-6	TRBD1	TGTGCCAGCAGTGATACAGGGGCAGGGACTGGGGCCAACGTCCTGACTTTC	CASSDTGAGTGANVLTF
few	TRBV27	13	TRBJ1-1	.	TGTGCCAGCAGTTTTGTGTGGGGCTCTGAAGCTTTCTTT	CASSFVWGSEAFF
few	TRBV6-1	17	TRBJ1-1	TRBD1	TGTGCCAGCAGTGAAGTGGGGACAGGGGGAAGGGGCACTGAAGCCTTCTTT	CASSEVGTGGRGTEAFF
once	TRBV5-1	15	TRBJ1-2	.	TGCGCCAGCAGCTCGGGAATCGGGGGGTTCTATGGCTACACCTTC	CASSSGIGGFYGYTF
.	TRBV7-6	16	TRBJ1-1	.	TGTGCCAGCAGCGTTGAGCGCGACGGGAGAGACACTGAAGCTTTCTTT	CASSVERDGRDTEAFF
few	TRBV5-6	15	TRBJ2-7	.	TGTGCCAGCAGCTTGGTTACGTGGCAGGCTGACGAGCAGTACTTC	CASSLVTWQADEQYF
.	TRBV19	13	TRBJ1-2	TRBD1	TGTGCCAGTAGATCGGACAGGGCGTATGGCTACACCTTC	CASRSDRAYGYTF
few	TRBV5-1	15	TRBJ2-2	.	TGCGCCAGCAGCAATCGTGGTATGAACACCGGGGAGCTGTTTTTT	CASSNRGMNTGELFF
many	TRBV11-1	12	TRBJ1-2	.	TGTGCCAGCAGATCCGGTCAGCATGGCTACACCTTC	CASRSGQHGYTF
few	TRBV5-5	14	TRBJ1-2	.	TGTGCCAGCAGCCCGAATACCCCCCTACAAGGCTACACCTTC	CASSPNTPLQGYTF
.	TRBV7-9	15	TRBJ1-6	.	TGTGCCAGCAGGGCCCGGACGAATCATAATTCACCCCCCCACTTT	CASRARTNHNSPPHF
few	TRBV10-3	13	TRBJ1-6	.	TGTGCCAGCAGTTACGAGGGGACGGCACCCCTCCACTTT	CASSYEGTAPLHF
few	TRBV7-9	19	TRBJ1-2	TRBD1	TGTGCCAGCAGTTCCTTCATCCGGGACAGGGGGCGGATTCCCTATGGCTACACCTTC	CASSSFIRDRGRIPYGYTF
.	TRBV12-3/TRBV12-4	13	TRBJ2-5	.	TGTGCCAGCAGTTTTATAGTACGGGAGACCCAGTACTTC	CASSFIVRETQYF
many	TRBV29-1	12	TRBJ1-1	.	TGCAGCGTTGAGGATCCAGGGGCTGAAGCTTTCTTT	CSVEDPGAEAFF
.	TRBV11-1	12	TRBJ1-1	.	TGTGCAAGGCTAACAGGGAACACTGAAGCTTTCTTT	CARLTGNTEAFF
.	TRBV6-1	18	TRBJ2-7	.	TGTGCCAGCAGTCAAAACCCTCATATGACGGATAGCTCCTACGAGCAGTACTTC	CASSQNPHMTDSSYEQYF
few	TRBV7-9	15	TRBJ1-2	.	TGTGCCAGCAGCCAAGCCTCGGACGAGAACTATGGCTACACCTTC	CASSQASDENYGYTF
many	TRBV14	18	TRBJ2-5	TRBD2	TGTGCCAGCAGCCAAGGACAGAGGACTAGCGGGAGGCAAGAGACCCAGTACTTC	CASSQGQRTSGRQETQYF
.	TRBV2	14	TRBJ1-2	.	TGTGCCAGCAGTGGCCGGGCTCGGTTTGGAGGCTACACCTTC	CASSGRARFGGYTF
once	TRBV10-2	13	TRBJ2-5	TRBD1	TGCGCCAGCAAGGACAGGGGACAAGAGACCCAGTACTTC	CASKDRGQETQYF
.	TRBV29-1	10	TRBJ1-2	.	TGCAGCGGAAGGGGCGGAGACTACACCTTC	CSGRGGDYTF
many	TRBV2	13	TRBJ1-1	.	TGTGCCAGCAGGCGACAGGCCGTCACTGAAGCTTTCTTT	CASRRQAVTEAFF
.	TRBV10-3	14	TRBJ1-1	.	TGTGCCAGCAGCTCCCTCGACGCGAACACTGAAGCTTTCTTT	CASSSLDANTEAFF
few	TRBV2	15	TRBJ1-1	TRBD1	TGTGCCAGCAGCGGACAGGGGGCCCTGAACACTGAAGCTTTCTTT	CASSGQGALNTEAFF
once	TRBV25-1	15	TRBJ2-6	TRBD1	TGTGCCATACAGGGGGCTACCTCTGGGGCCAACGTCCTGACTTTC	CAIQGATSGANVLTF
.	TRBV7-2	14	TRBJ1-2	TRBD1	TGCGCCAGCAGCGATCCCGGGACAGGCTATGGCTACACCTTC	CASSDPGTGYGYTF
.	TRBV15	13	TRBJ1-2	.	TGTGCCACCAGCGTAAGGTCTGTCTATGGCTACACCTTC	CATSVRSVYGYTF
many	TRBV7-9	12	TRBJ1-6	.	TGTGCCAGCAGCTTCCATAATTCACCCCTCCACTTT	CASSFHNSPLHF
.	TRBV25-1	15	TRBJ1-2	.	TGTGCCAGCAGCGTGCAAAAGGCTCATGACTATGGCTACACCTTC	CASSVQKAHDYGYTF
many	TRBV15	15	TRBJ1-1	TRBD1	TGTGCCACCAGCAGAAGATCAGGGACAGGGGCTCCCACTTTCTTT	CATSRRSGTGAPTFF